This TCR beta chain was recovered during a study of OX40 agonist ivuxolimab in advanced cancers. The study in broad terms: Ivuxolimab was a fully human IgG2 agonistic monoclonal antibody targeting the costimulatory receptor OX40 (CD134). Among the 50 to 55 dose-escalation patients, about 19 had hepatocellular carcinoma, approximately 15 melanoma, 9 renal cell carcinoma and 9 head and neck cancer. The point of sequencing TCRbeta in the periphery was to test whether ivuxolimab changed TCR sequence diversity and drove clonal T-cell expansion. Partial responses occurred in three dose-escalation patients: two with cutaneous melanoma and one with hepatocellular carcinoma. Prior anti-PD-1, anti-PD-L1 or anti-CTLA-4 therapy was permitted, and checkpoint inhibitors had been received by 40% to 50% of dose-escalation patients. The paper reports the monotherapy dose-escalation portion (N = 52 patients) of the phase I ivuxolimab trial. Intravenous ivuxolimab was administered to patients every 2 weeks at six dose levels: 0.01, 0.1, 0.3, 1.5, 3 and 10 mg/kg. In the dose-escalation cohort, roughly 82% of patients were male, and the mean age was roughly 60 years with a range of roughly 23 to 79.

This clone has just one count. What this receptor recognizes is not known. No base-level quality is on record; no much larger clone is a single base apart. For sequencing of the TCRbeta CDR3 region, genomic DNA was extracted from the sorted cells. The immunoSEQ Assay was used for sequencing of TCRbeta CDR3 regions. Drawn from immuneACCESS, this table holds only the in-frame rearrangements with V and J called that TCRdb kept. Clones are partly lost; checked studies trace under half to an unresolved V gene and leave the rest unexplained. This sample has tens of thousands of clones in its table, and roughly 89% of those were observed once. The top ten clones comprise roughly 1.2% of the sample. The investigation overall reported the following: After ivuxolimab, expanded clones were on average more numerous among CD8+ T cells than among CD4+ T cells. Which antigens the clonally expanded peripheral T cells were specific for was not determined. At doses of 0.1 to 3.0 mg/kg, clonal expansion of both CD4+ and CD8+ blood T cells was observed from baseline to week 6. Low levels of normalized T-cell clonal expansion were also seen in some nonresponding patients. In the 0.1-3.0 mg/kg groups, partial responders were among the patients with the lowest normalized peripheral clonal expansion, particularly in CD8+ T cells.

V is reduced by 2 bases and J by 3 bases, leaving a spacing of 21 bases between them. CDR1 and CDR2, looked up from the germline V gene (reference sequence), are SGHNT and YYREEE. There are 18 amino acids in the CDR3, from cysteine to phenylalanine inclusive. The CDR3 DNA has 54 bases and is translated from base 1. Patients with autoimmune disease history or receiving systemic immunosuppression were excluded from the trial. Peripheral blood for TCR sequencing was collected from all dose cohorts at baseline, on cycle 4 day 1, and on cycle 7 day 1. Samples were obtained from an open-label, multicenter, first-in-human phase I dose-escalation trial of ivuxolimab. Adults with locally advanced or metastatic melanoma, renal cell carcinoma, hepatocellular carcinoma or head and neck squamous cell carcinoma were enrolled in the trial. Before TCR sequencing, CD4+ T cells and CD8+ T cells were sorted from peripheral blood as separate populations.

The rearrangement joined TRBV5-4 to TRBJ1-3; the D gene is perhaps TRBD1, from 6 matching bases. This sequence was found in an adult with an advanced solid tumor such as melanoma, head and neck, liver or kidney cancer. The material sequenced was CD4+ or CD8+ T cells sorted from blood, taken in a trial of the OX40 agonist ivuxolimab. The DNA reads as follows: TGTGCCAGCAGCTTTCTAACGACCACAGGGCGTCGTGGAAACACCATATATTTT. It encodes CASSFLTTTGRRGNTIYF.